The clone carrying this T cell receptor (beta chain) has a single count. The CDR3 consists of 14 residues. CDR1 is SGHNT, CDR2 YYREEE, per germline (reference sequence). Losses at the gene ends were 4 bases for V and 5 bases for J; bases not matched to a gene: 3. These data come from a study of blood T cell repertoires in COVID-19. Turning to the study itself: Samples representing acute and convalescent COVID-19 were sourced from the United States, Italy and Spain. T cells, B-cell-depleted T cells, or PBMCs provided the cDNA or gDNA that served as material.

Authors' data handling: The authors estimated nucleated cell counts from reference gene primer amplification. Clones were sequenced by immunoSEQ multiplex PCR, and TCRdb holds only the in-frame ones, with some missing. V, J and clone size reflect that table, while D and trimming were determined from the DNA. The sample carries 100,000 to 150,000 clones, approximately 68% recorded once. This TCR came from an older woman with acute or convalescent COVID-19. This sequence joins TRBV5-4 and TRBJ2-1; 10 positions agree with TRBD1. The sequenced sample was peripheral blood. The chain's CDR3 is CASSQGTGDNEQFF. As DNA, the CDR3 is TGTGCCAGCAGCCAGGGGACAGGGGACAATGAGCAGTTCTTC.